This entry lists 3 T cell receptor beta chains sequenced from one sample in a study of cytotoxic CD8 clonotypes in ibrutinib-treated CLL. Clones were read by immunoSEQ multiplex PCR, and TCRdb kept only the in-frame ones, dropping some. The table has tens of thousands of clones, roughly two thirds seen once. Sequenced material: PBMCs, taken after 12 months of ibrutinib treatment. The receptors stem from a human donor with chronic lymphocytic leukemia.

The V call is TRBV28, the J call TRBJ2-1; 9 nucleotides align to TRBD2. V lost 6 bases and J lost 5; bases outside the gene matches: 8. The germline gives CDR1 MDHEN, CDR2 SYDVKM. The CDR3 runs to 15 residues. The CDR3 reads CASSPSGKGNNEQFF. The DNA of the CDR3 is TGTGCCAGCAGCCCTAGCGGGAAGGGTAACAATGAGCAGTTCTTC.

The chain links TRBV9 to TRBJ2-1, with 8 bases aligning to TRBD1. This CDR3 region has 14 residues. Trimming took 0 bases from V and 9 from J; bases not matched to a gene: 5. Germline lookup yields CDR1 SGDLS and CDR2 YYNGEE. The CDR3 DNA follows: TGTGCCAGCAGCGTAGGGACAGGGTCTCCTGAGCAGTTCTTC. Its translation is CASSVGTGSPEQFF.

This chain links TRBV9 with TRBJ1-1; D might be TRBD1 (6 bases). The V end was cut by 3 bases, the J end by 2 bases, with 14 bases between. The length of the CDR3 is 15 residues. In germline, CDR1 is SGDLS, CDR2 YYNGEE. This CDR3 is CASSGVEQGNTEAFF. The CDR3 coding sequence is TGTGCCAGCAGCGGAGTTGAACAGGGAAACACTGAAGCTTTCTTT.